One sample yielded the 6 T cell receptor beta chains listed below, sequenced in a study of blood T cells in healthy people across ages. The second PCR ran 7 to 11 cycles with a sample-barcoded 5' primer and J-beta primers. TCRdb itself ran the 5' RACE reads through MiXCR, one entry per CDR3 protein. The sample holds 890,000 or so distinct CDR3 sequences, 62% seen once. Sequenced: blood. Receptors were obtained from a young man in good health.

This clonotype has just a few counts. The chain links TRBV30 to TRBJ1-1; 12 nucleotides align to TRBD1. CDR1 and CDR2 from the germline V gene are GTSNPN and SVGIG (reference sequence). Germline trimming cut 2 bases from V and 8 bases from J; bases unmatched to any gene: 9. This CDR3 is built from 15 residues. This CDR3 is CAWSLGTGQGAEAFF. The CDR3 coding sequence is TGTGCCTGGAGTTTAGGCACGGGACAGGGGGCCGAAGCTTTCTTT.

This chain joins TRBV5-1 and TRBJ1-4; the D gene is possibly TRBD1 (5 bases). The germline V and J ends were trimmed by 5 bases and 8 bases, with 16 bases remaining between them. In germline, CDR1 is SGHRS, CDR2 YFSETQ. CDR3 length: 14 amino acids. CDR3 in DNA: TGCGCCAGCAGTAAGACAGATACCTCCGAAAAACTGTTTTTT. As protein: CASSKTDTSEKLFF.

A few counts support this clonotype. DNA of the CDR3: TGTGCCAGCAGTGAAGGGGGGCCCACAGATACGCAGTATTTT. The encoded protein is CASSEGGPTDTQYF. The chain recombines TRBV6-1 with TRBJ2-3, with D possibly TRBD1 on 6 matching bases. This CDR3 is built from 14 residues. V dropped 1 base and J dropped 2 bases, with 7 bases sitting between them. Germline V gene data show CDR1 as MNHNS and CDR2 as SASEGT.

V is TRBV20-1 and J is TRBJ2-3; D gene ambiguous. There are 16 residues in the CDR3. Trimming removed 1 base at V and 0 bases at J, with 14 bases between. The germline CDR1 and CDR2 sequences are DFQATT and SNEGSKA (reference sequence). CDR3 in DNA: TGCAGTGCTAGAGGAAAATGGCAGACCAGCACAGATACGCAGTATTTT. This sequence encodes CSARGKWQTSTDTQYF.

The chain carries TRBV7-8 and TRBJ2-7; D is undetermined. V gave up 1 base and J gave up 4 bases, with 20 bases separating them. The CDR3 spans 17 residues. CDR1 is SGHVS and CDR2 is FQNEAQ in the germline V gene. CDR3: CASSLVGSPRRVYEQYF. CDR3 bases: TGTGCCAGCAGCTTAGTAGGATCCCCCCGGCGCGTTTACGAGCAGTACTTC.

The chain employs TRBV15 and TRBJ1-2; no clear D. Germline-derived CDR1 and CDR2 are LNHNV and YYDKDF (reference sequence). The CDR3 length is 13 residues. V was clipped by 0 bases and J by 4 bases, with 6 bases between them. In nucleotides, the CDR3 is TGTGCCACCAGCAGAGATCCCGGCTATGGCTACACCTTC. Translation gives CATSRDPGYGYTF.